Below are 31 T cell receptor beta chains sequenced from a single sample in a study of metastatic and nonmetastatic thyroid tumors. TCRdb re-clonotyped the PCR reads via MiXCR. Among 30,000 or so clones, around 30% were seen once, and the ten largest hold 30% to 40%. Treatment of any kind had been given to no patient before thyroid surgery. The sequenced material came from blood. These receptors were taken from a female donor with papillary thyroid cancer or a benign thyroid nodule (not recorded which). Some clones in this sample may be carry-over from other donors' samples.

There are many counts of this clone. The chain combines TRBV5-8 with TRBJ1-5; D not certain. The CDR3 consists of 15 residues. Germline CDR1 reads SGHTS; CDR2 reads YDEGEE. Deletions cut 0 bases from V and 0 bases from J, with 7 bases between. CDR3 residues: CASSLAVVSNQPQHF. CDR3 DNA sequence: TGTGCCAGCAGCTTGGCTGTTGTTAGCAATCAGCCCCAGCATTTT. Together with reference TRBV5-8 and TRBJ1-5, the CDR3 gives the full variable domain: EAGVTQSPTHLIKTRGQQATLRCSPISGHTSVYWYQQALGLGLQFLLWYDEGEERNRGNFPPRFSGRQFPNYSSELNVNALELEDSALYLCASSLAVVSNQPQHFGDGTRLSIL.

This clone came up many times. The V and J genes are TRBV19 and TRBJ1-1; D ambiguous. This CDR3 is 11 amino acids long. The germline CDR1 and CDR2 sequences are LNHDA and SQIVND (reference sequence). The CDR3 bases are TGTGCGAGTGAATTAGGACGGGGAGCTTTCTTT. Translation: CASELGRGAFF.

Concerning this clone itself: A junction boundary mismatches the germline segment, possibly from a read error. The chain carries TRBV28 and TRBJ2-1; D not resolved. CDR3 length equals 13 residues. The germline V gene encodes CDR1 MDHEN and CDR2 SYDVKM. The CDR3 nucleotides are TGTGCCAGCAGGGATAGGCGAAGGATTGTGCAGATCTTC. Amino acids: CASRDRRRIVQIF.

This clone was detected ten times or more. This chain connects TRBV7-3 to TRBJ1-1, with 7 bases identical to TRBD1. The CDR3 totals 14 residues. Trimming removed 3 bases from V and 4 bases from J; junction bases left unmatched: 5. Germline CDR1 SGHTA, CDR2 FQGTGA. CDR3 in DNA: TGTGCCAGCAGCTTGGGGACAGTGGGCACTGAAGCTTTCTTT. Translating gives CASSLGTVGTEAFF.

A few counts support this clone. The rearrangement joins TRBV27 to TRBJ2-6; D not resolved. Germline CDR1 and CDR2: MNHEY and SMNVEV (reference sequence). Trimming removed 4 bases at V and 2 bases at J, with 6 bases between. This CDR3 comprises 14 residues. CDR3 DNA: TGTGCCAGCAGTTCCCCCCCTGGGGCCAACGTCCTGACTTTC. Translation gives CASSSPPGANVLTF.

This clone was counted at least ten times. The J gene is TRBJ2-1, the V gene TRBV5-1, with a weak D call TRBD1 (5 bases). V lost 0 bases and J 3 bases, leaving 10 bases between the germline ends. The CDR3 has 15 amino acids. The germline V gene has CDR1 SGHRS and CDR2 YFSETQ. This CDR3 is CASSLEAGIYNEQFF. As DNA, the CDR3 is TGCGCCAGCAGCTTGGAAGCAGGGATCTACAATGAGCAGTTCTTC. Filled out from reference TRBV5-1 and TRBJ2-1, the complete variable domain reads KAGVTQTPRYLIKTRGQQVTLSCSPISGHRSVSWYQQTPGQGLQFLFEYFSETQRNKGNFPGRFSGRQFSNSRSEMNVSTLELGDSALYLCASSLEAGIYNEQFFGPGTRLTVL.

This clone was picked up many times. The J gene is TRBJ2-5, the V gene TRBV3-1; D gene ambiguous. Germline CDR1 LGHDT, CDR2 YNNKEL (reference sequence). V was pared by 4 bases and J by 1 base, with 13 bases between. CDR3 length: 15 residues. CDR3 in amino acids: CASSPETKIQETQYF. The CDR3 DNA reads TGTGCCAGCAGCCCGGAAACTAAAATCCAAGAGACCCAGTACTTC.

This clone was observed many times. The rearrangement joins TRBV11-2 to TRBJ1-1; no definite D call. The CDR3 covers 16 residues. Looked up from germline, CDR1 is SGHAT and CDR2 is FQNNGV. Trimming stripped 5 bases from V and 1 base from J, with 17 bases between. The CDR3 DNA reads as TGTGCCAGCAGCATGGGATGGGGAGGGAGGAACACTGAAGCTTTCTTT. Translated: CASSMGWGGRNTEAFF.

At least ten counts were recorded for this clone. CDR3 residues: CASSGGKGGYTF. In nucleotides, the CDR3 is TGTGCCAGCAGTGGAGGGAAGGGAGGCTACACCTTC. The gene calls are TRBV5-6 and TRBJ1-2; D is unclear. V lost 5 bases to trimming and J lost 8 bases, with 13 bases between them. The CDR3 spans 12 residues. From germline, CDR1 is SGHDT and CDR2 YYEEEE.

This clone was seen ten or more times. The gene calls are TRBV12-3 or TRBV12-4 and TRBJ1-2; weak D call: TRBD1 (6 bases). Trimming shortened V by 1 base and J by 4 bases, and 16 bases separated the two germline ends. This CDR3 region has 16 residues. The CDR3 here is CASSLVGGASGYGYTF. DNA for the CDR3: TGTGCCAGCAGTTTAGTAGGGGGGGCTTCTGGCTATGGCTACACCTTC.

With respect to this clone: One junction end disagrees with the germline gene, perhaps due to a read error. The genes are TRBV4-1 and TRBJ1-4; a possible D gene is TRBD1 (6 bases). The CDR3 spans 15 residues. CDR1 and CDR2 (germline): MGHRA, YSYEKL. This chain's CDR3 is CASSQGAGANEKLFF. CDR3 in DNA: TGCGCCAGTAGCCAAGGCGCAGGGGCTAATGAAAAACTGTTTTTT.

V is TRBV5-1 and J is TRBJ2-2; D is possibly TRBD1 (5 bases). Trimming removed 0 bases from V and 2 bases from J, with 11 bases in between. Looked up from germline, CDR1 is SGHRS and CDR2 is YFSETQ. This CDR3 has 16 residues. The CDR3 reads CASSLASQVNTGELFF. DNA for the CDR3: TGCGCCAGCAGCTTGGCATCACAGGTCAACACCGGGGAGCTGTTTTTT.

Of note for this clone: A read error may be the cause here, since a much bigger clone is one base away. The V gene is TRBV27, the J gene TRBJ2-1, with 7 bases that match TRBD2. This CDR3 has 13 residues. Trimming at V came to 10 bases and at J to 9 bases, leaving 12 bases not matched to a gene. In germline, CDR1 is MNHEY, CDR2 SMNVEV (reference sequence). For the CDR3, the DNA is TGTGCCACCGGACTAGTGGGAGGCGGTGAGCAGTTCTTC. The encoded protein is CATGLVGGGEQFF.

There are many counts of this clone. The genes are TRBV27 and TRBJ2-1, with 9 bases aligning to TRBD1. With V trimmed by 2 bases and J by 7 bases, 6 bases remained unmatched. CDR1 MNHEY and CDR2 SMNVEV come from the germline V gene (reference sequence). The CDR3 is 15 residues long. In DNA form, the CDR3 reads TGTGCCAGCAGTTTAGGGACAGGGAGGAATAATGAGCAGTTCTTC. It codes for CASSLGTGRNNEQFF.

V gene TRBV10-2 combines with J gene TRBJ2-7; the match to TRBD2 covers 7 bases. The J segment lost 3 bases and the V segment lost 5 bases, leaving 7 bases of the junction unmatched. CDR1 and CDR2 from the germline V gene are WSHSY and SAAADI. This CDR3 is 14 amino acids long. The DNA of the CDR3 is TGCGCCAGCAGTAATCTGGGGGGGGACTACGAGCAGTACTTC. It specifies CASSNLGGDYEQYF.

This clone was recorded many times. V and J are TRBV5-1 and TRBJ2-4, with D possibly being TRBD1 (5 bases). Between the trimmed V and J ends, which lost 3 bases and 2 bases, there was a span of 9 bases. CDR1 is SGHRS and CDR2 is YFSETQ in the germline V gene. CDR3 length equals 14 residues. The CDR3 region is CASSSDRSKNIQYF. DNA of the CDR3: TGCGCCAGCAGCTCTGACAGATCCAAAAACATTCAGTACTTC.

About this clone itself: Mismatch with germline at one junction end may stem from a read error. The chain links TRBV7-8 to TRBJ2-2; D may be TRBD2 (5 bases). CDR3 size: 16 residues. CDR1 SGHVS and CDR2 FQNEAQ come from the germline V gene. The DNA for the CDR3 is TGTGCCAGCAGCTTACGGGGTAGCTTTAACACCGGTGAGCTGTTTTTT. This sequence encodes CASSLRGSFNTGELFF.

In this sample, this clone turned up many times. The chain couples TRBV7-9 to TRBJ1-1, with no clear D. Looked up from germline, CDR1 is SEHNR and CDR2 is FQNEAQ (reference sequence). The CDR3 is 12 amino acids. Trimming left V 6 bases short and J 1 base short, with 6 bases between. This chain's CDR3 is CASSPRNTEAFF. The CDR3 DNA follows: TGTGCCAGCAGTCCAAGGAACACTGAAGCTTTCTTT.

The V and J genes are TRBV7-9 and TRBJ1-2, with D tentatively TRBD1 (6 bases). The CDR3 loop spans 13 amino acids. The germline V gene encodes CDR1 SEHNR and CDR2 FQNEAQ (reference sequence). V lost 9 bases and J 4 bases, leaving 15 bases between the germline ends. For the CDR3, the DNA is TGTGCCAGAGGGGGGCAGGTTGGCTATGGCTACACCTTC. This encodes CARGGQVGYGYTF.

In the case of this clone: The same CDR3 can be traced to other DNA sequences in this sample. The rearrangement joins TRBV19 to TRBJ1-3; no firm D call. The CDR3 sequence is 13 residues long. V was shortened by 6 bases and J by 10 bases, with 16 bases between the two germline ends. From germline, CDR1 is LNHDA and CDR2 SQIVND (reference sequence). Written as DNA, the CDR3 is TGTGCCAGTAGGGTCCTGGCTGGGAATACCATATATTTT. It translates to CASRVLAGNTIYF.

This clone was seen more than once but under ten times. The genes are TRBV27 and TRBJ2-7; no definite D call. Trimming pared 5 bases from V and 13 bases from J, leaving 24 bases between. There are 14 residues in the CDR3. Germline CDR1 is MNHEY and CDR2 is SMNVEV (reference sequence). This CDR3 reads CASSVGEISYDHYF. CDR3 bases: TGTGCCAGCAGTGTCGGCGAAATCTCCTACGATCATTACTTC.

This clone was detected ten times or more. V gene TRBV30 combines with J gene TRBJ2-5; weak D call: TRBD2 (5 bases). Germline assignment: CDR1 GTSNPN and CDR2 SVGIG (reference sequence). There are 12 residues in the CDR3. V lost 2 bases and J 4 bases, leaving 8 bases between the germline ends. In DNA form, the CDR3 reads TGTGCCTGGAGTAGGAGGATAGAGACCCAGTACTTC. Its protein is CAWSRRIETQYF.

As DNA, the CDR3 is TGTGCCAGCGGCCCCGGGACAGGGTTCTATGGCTACACCTTC. This gives the protein CASGPGTGFYGYTF. The rearrangement joins TRBV7-2 to TRBJ1-2; TRBD1 agrees at 9 bases. Germline CDR1 SGHTA, CDR2 FQGNSA. Germline trimming cut 8 bases from V and 4 bases from J; bases unmatched to any gene: 8. The CDR3 covers 14 residues. The full variable domain, completed using reference TRBV7-2 and TRBJ1-2, is GAGVSQSPSNKVTEKGKDVELRCDPISGHTALYWYRQSLGQGLEFLIYFQGNSAPDKSGLPSDRFSAERTGGSVSTLTIQRTQQEDSAVYLCASGPGTGFYGYTFGSGTRLTVV.

This clone came up many times. V is TRBV20-1 and J is TRBJ2-7; unclear D gene. The CDR3 is made up of 12 amino acids. CDR1 and CDR2 (germline): DFQATT, SNEGSKA (reference sequence). V lost 1 base, J lost 7 bases, and 11 bases lay in between. CDR3 loop: CSARGWPSEQYF. As DNA, the CDR3 is TGCAGTGCTAGAGGGTGGCCCTCTGAGCAGTACTTC.

There are many counts of this clone. Other DNA sequences in the same sample also yield this CDR3. The V call is TRBV28, the J call TRBJ1-1; D is undetermined. From germline, CDR1 is MDHEN and CDR2 SYDVKM. V gave up 9 bases and J gave up 1 base, with 15 bases separating them. The CDR3 covers 14 residues. The CDR3 region has the DNA TGTGCCAGTAAAAGACCCATTACGAACACTGAAGCTTTCTTT. Its protein product is CASKRPITNTEAFF.

Points on this clone: A read error is possible here, since a much larger clone lies one base away. The genes are TRBV6-2 or TRBV6-3 and TRBJ2-5, with TRBD2 matching 11 bases. CDR1 and CDR2 (germline): MNHEY, SVGEGT. The CDR3 length is 15 residues. CDR3 DNA: TGCGCCAGCAATCTCATAGCGGGGGGGCAGGAGACCCAGTACTTC. Residues: CASNLIAGGQETQYF.

This rearrangement joins TRBV3-1 to TRBJ2-7; 9 bases match TRBD2. Germline CDR1 is LGHDT and CDR2 is YNNKEL (reference sequence). The CDR3 has 14 residues. V was pared by 10 bases and J by 3 bases, with 10 bases of the junction left unmatched. The chain's CDR3 is CATWTSVRVYEQYF. The CDR3 DNA reads TGTGCCACCTGGACTAGCGTGAGGGTCTACGAGCAGTACTTC.

This clone appeared many times. DNA of the CDR3: TGTGCCAGCAGTTACTCGAGGGTGGTGAACACTGAAGCTTTCTTT. Its translation is CASSYSRVVNTEAFF. This chain links TRBV6-5 with TRBJ1-1; D not resolved. Germline V gene lookup returns CDR1 MNHEY and CDR2 SVGAGI. Trimming pared 0 bases from V and 0 bases from J, leaving 8 bases between. This CDR3 spans 15 amino acids.

The chain links TRBV13 to TRBJ2-6; 11 bases map to TRBD2. Germline-derived CDR1 and CDR2 are PRHDT and FYEKMQ (reference sequence). J was trimmed by 0 bases and V by 5 bases; bases with no gene match: 15. CDR3 length: 21 amino acids. CDR3 in DNA: TGTGCCAGCAGCCCGGCTGGACTAGCGGGTTCCCCCTACTCTGGGGCCAACGTCCTGACTTTC. It encodes CASSPAGLAGSPYSGANVLTF. The full variable domain, with the rest looked up from reference TRBV13 and TRBJ2-6, is AAGVIQSPRHLIKEKRETATLKCYPIPRHDTVYWYQQGPGQDPQFLISFYEKMQSDKGSIPDRFSAQQFSDYHSELNMSSLELGDSALYFCASSPAGLAGSPYSGANVLTFGAGSRLTVL.

This clone was seen repeatedly, ten times or more. The V call is TRBV6-6, the J call TRBJ1-6, with D uncertain. Germline loops: CDR1 MNHNY, CDR2 SVGAGI (reference sequence). CDR3 size: 16 residues. V lost 0 bases to trimming and J lost 8 bases, with 14 bases between them. CDR3 coding DNA: TGTGCCAGCAGTTACTCGTCCCCTGGGAGGGATTCACCCCTCCACTTT. This encodes CASSYSSPGRDSPLHF.

V and J are TRBV20-1 and TRBJ2-1; 14 bases fit TRBD2. This CDR3 has 17 residues. After removal of 6 bases from V and 7 bases from J, the junction contained 14 bases not matched to a gene. CDR1 and CDR2 (germline): DFQATT, SNEGSKA (reference sequence). CDR3 protein: CSANKPGLAGVRNEQFF. CDR3 in DNA: TGCAGTGCGAATAAACCGGGACTAGCGGGAGTTCGGAATGAGCAGTTCTTC.